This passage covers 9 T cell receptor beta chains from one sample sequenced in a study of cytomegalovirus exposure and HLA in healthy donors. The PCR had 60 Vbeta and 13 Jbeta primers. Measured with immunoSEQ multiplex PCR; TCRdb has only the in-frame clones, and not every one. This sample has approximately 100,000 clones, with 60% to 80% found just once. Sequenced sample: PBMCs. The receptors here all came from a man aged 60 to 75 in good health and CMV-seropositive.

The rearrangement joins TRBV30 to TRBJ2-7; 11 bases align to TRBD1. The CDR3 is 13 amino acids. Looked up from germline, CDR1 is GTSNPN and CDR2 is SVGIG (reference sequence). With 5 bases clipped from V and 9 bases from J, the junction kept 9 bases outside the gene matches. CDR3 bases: TGTGCCTGGGGGGATCGGACAGGGGGCGGGCAGTACTTC. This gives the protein CAWGDRTGGGQYF.

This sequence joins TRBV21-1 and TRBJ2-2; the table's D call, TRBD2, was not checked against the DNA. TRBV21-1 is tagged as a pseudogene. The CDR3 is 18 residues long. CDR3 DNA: TGTGCCAGCAGCTTCCCCCGTCGGGAGAGAACGAACACCGGGGAGCTGTTTTTT. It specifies CASSFPRRERTNTGELFF.

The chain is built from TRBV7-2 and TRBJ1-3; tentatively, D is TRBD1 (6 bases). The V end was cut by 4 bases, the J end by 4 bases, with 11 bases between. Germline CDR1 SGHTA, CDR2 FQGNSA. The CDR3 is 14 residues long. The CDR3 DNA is TGTGCCAGCAGCTACGGACAGAACGGAAACACCATATATTTT. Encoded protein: CASSYGQNGNTIYF.

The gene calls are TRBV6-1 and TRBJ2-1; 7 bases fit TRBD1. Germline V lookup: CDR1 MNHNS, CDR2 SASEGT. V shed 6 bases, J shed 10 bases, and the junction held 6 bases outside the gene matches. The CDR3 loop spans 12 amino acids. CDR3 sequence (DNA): TGTGCCAGCAGCAACGACAGGGCCGAGCAGTTCTTC. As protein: CASSNDRAEQFF.

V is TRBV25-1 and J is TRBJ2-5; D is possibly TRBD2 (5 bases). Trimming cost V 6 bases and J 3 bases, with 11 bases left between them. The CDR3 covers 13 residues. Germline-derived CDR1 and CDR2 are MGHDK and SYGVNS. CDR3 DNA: TGTGCCAGCAGGATTGACGGGGAAGAGACCCAGTACTTC. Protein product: CASRIDGEETQYF.

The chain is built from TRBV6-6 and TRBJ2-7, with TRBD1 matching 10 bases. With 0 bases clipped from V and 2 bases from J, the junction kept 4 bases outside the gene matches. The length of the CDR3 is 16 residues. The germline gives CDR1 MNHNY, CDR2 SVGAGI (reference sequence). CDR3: CASSYSGQGGTYEQYF. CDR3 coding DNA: TGTGCCAGCAGTTACTCTGGACAGGGGGGAACCTACGAGCAGTACTTC.

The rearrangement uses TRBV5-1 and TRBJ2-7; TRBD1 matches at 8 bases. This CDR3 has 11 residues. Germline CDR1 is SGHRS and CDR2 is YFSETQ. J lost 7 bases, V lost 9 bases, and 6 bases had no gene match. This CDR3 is CATDRDREQYF. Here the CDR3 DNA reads TGCGCCACGGACCGGGACAGGGAGCAGTACTTC.

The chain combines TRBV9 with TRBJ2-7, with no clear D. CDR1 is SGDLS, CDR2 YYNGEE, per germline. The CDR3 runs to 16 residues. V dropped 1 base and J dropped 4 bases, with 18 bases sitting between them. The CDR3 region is CASSVQAAGWIYEQYF. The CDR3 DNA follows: TGTGCCAGCAGCGTACAGGCAGCCGGATGGATATACGAGCAGTACTTC.

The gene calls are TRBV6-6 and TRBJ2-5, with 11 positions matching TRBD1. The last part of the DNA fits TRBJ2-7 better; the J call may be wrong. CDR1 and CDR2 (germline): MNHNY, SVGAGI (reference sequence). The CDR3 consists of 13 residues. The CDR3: CASRGQGAYEQYF. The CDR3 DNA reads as TGTGCCAGCCGAGGACAGGGGGCTTACGAGCAGTACTTC.